A single sample gave rise to the 25 T cell receptor beta chains below, sequenced in a study of shared clonotypes between healthy human individuals (dated by TCRdb to the early 2020s). The receptor library was made with the immunoSEQ multiplex PCR assay. TCRdb re-hosts the immuneACCESS table, in-frame sequences only. Its copies lack some clones; in the studies checked, an unresolved V gene accounts for under half of them, and the cause for the rest is not known. This sample lists some 2 million clones; less than 95% were detected once. The ten largest account for 1% to 1.5% of the sample. CD8 naive samples consisted of CD45RO-negative cells that were positively selected for CCR7, yielding a CD45RA+CCR7+ population without TemRA cells. Source material: naive CD8+ T cells sorted from blood. The sample's cell subset or site label, decoded: CD45RA+CCR7+. These receptor sequences come from a man younger than 35 in good health.

J is TRBJ1-4 and V is TRBV27; possibly TRBD1 for D (6 bases). Germline CDR1 MNHEY, CDR2 SMNVEV (reference sequence). Between the trimmed V and J ends, which lost 5 bases and 1 base, there was a span of 11 bases. This CDR3 is 15 amino acids long. This chain's CDR3 is CASSKKTGTNEKLFF. DNA for the CDR3: TGTGCCAGCAGTAAAAAGACAGGAACTAATGAAAAACTGTTTTTT.

The CDR3 region is CASSESGLAEVSYNEQFF. For the CDR3, the DNA is TGCGCCAGCAGTGAGTCAGGCCTAGCGGAGGTCTCCTACAATGAGCAGTTCTTC. The gene calls are TRBV10-2 and TRBJ2-1; TRBD2 agrees at 7 bases. CDR3 length equals 18 residues. The germline gives CDR1 WSHSY, CDR2 SAAADI. After removal of 0 bases from V and 0 bases from J, the junction contained 8 bases not matched to a gene.

The V gene is TRBV28, the J gene TRBJ2-7, with TRBD2 matching 12 bases. Germline CDR1 is MDHEN and CDR2 is SYDVKM. This CDR3 comprises 16 residues. The junction had 7 bases not matched to a gene; V was cut back by 3 bases and J by 4 bases. In nucleotides, the CDR3 is TGTGCCAGCAGTTTCCATGGACTAGCGGGATTGTACGAGCAGTACTTC. Translation: CASSFHGLAGLYEQYF.

The chain has TRBV9 and TRBJ2-7; D is undetermined. Germline lookup yields CDR1 SGDLS and CDR2 YYNGEE. Deletions cut 4 bases from V and 3 bases from J, with 11 bases between. The CDR3 loop spans 13 amino acids. This chain's CDR3 is CASSFHPGYEQYF. The CDR3 nucleotides read TGTGCCAGCAGCTTCCACCCGGGCTACGAGCAGTACTTC.

In this sample, this clone turned up once. This chain connects TRBV7-9 to TRBJ2-5, with 11 bases that match TRBD2. The V and J ends lost 5 bases and 7 bases, in that order; junction bases with no gene match: 9. This CDR3 is built from 15 residues. The V gene's germline CDR1 is SEHNR and CDR2 FQNEAQ (reference sequence). In DNA form, the CDR3 reads TGTGCCAGCAGCCCGGGACTAGCGGCCGTAGCGACCCAGTACTTC. Translation: CASSPGLAAVATQYF.

This clone has only one observation. The same CDR3 can be traced to other DNA sequences in this sample. The chain recombines TRBV4-3 with TRBJ1-1; D ambiguous. V was cut by 0 bases and J by 5 bases, with 1 base left in between. CDR1 and CDR2 from the germline V gene are LGHNA and YSLEER. The CDR3 is made up of 11 amino acids. In nucleotides, the CDR3 is TGCGCCAGCAGCCAAGATACTGAAGCTTTCTTT. Its translation: CASSQDTEAFF.

The chain joins TRBV15 to TRBJ2-7; TRBD2 matches at 7 bases. Germline trimming cut 2 bases from V and 0 bases from J; bases unmatched to any gene: 4. Germline values: CDR1 LNHNV, CDR2 YYDKDF (reference sequence). This CDR3 spans 15 amino acids. This CDR3 reads CATSRSGGGSYEQYF. CDR3 in DNA: TGTGCCACCAGCAGATCGGGGGGTGGCTCCTACGAGCAGTACTTC.

The chain combines TRBV5-1 with TRBJ2-7; TRBD1 aligns across 9 bases. The germline CDR1 and CDR2 sequences are SGHRS and YFSETQ. CDR3 length: 15 residues. Trimming took 6 bases from V and 3 from J; bases not matched to a gene: 10. The CDR3 reads CASKGSGTGYYEQYF. CDR3 in DNA: TGCGCCAGCAAGGGGTCCGGGACAGGGTACTACGAGCAGTACTTC.

About this clone: The sample has other DNA sequences that encode this CDR3 too. The chain recombines TRBV28 with TRBJ1-1; D remains ambiguous. Germline CDR1 MDHEN, CDR2 SYDVKM. The CDR3 is made up of 12 amino acids. Between the trimmed V and J ends, which lost 3 bases and 0 bases, there was a span of 2 bases. CDR3 DNA sequence: TGTGCCAGCAGTTTGGTGAACACTGAAGCTTTCTTT. It translates to CASSLVNTEAFF.

The chain combines TRBV19 with TRBJ2-7; 15 nucleotides match TRBD2. The germline V gene has CDR1 LNHDA and CDR2 SQIVND (reference sequence). V lost 6 bases and J lost 3; bases outside the gene matches: 3. This CDR3 is built from 15 residues. CDR3 sequence: CASRPGLAGGYEQYF. CDR3 DNA: TGTGCCAGTAGACCGGGACTAGCGGGGGGCTACGAGCAGTACTTC.

This clone was detected only once. Other nucleotide sequences in the sample specify the same CDR3. The chain employs TRBV11-2 and TRBJ2-1; D may be TRBD1 (6 bases). V lost 3 bases, J lost 3 bases, and 6 bases lay in between. This CDR3 comprises 13 residues. CDR1 and CDR2 from the germline V gene are SGHAT and FQNNGV. DNA of the CDR3: TGTGCCAGCAGCTTGGACAGCTACAATGAGCAGTTCTTC. It codes for CASSLDSYNEQFF.

V usage is TRBV4-3 and J usage is TRBJ2-1, with D unresolved. Germline V lookup: CDR1 LGHNA, CDR2 YSLEER. The CDR3 is 16 residues long. V lost 1 base and J lost 1, with 11 bases in between. CDR3 residues: CASSQGSGWSYNEQFF. CDR3 coding DNA: TGCGCCAGCAGCCAAGGGTCGGGCTGGTCCTACAATGAGCAGTTCTTC.

This sequence joins TRBV18 and TRBJ2-2; no firm D call. Trimming stripped 3 bases from V and 2 bases from J, with 7 bases between. Per the germline V gene, CDR1 is KGHSH and CDR2 is LQKENI. CDR3 length: 14 amino acids. The CDR3 reads CASSPDINTGELFF. In nucleotides, the CDR3 is TGTGCCAGCTCACCCGACATTAACACCGGGGAGCTGTTTTTT.

V usage is TRBV11-3 and J usage is TRBJ2-5; D not resolved. The CDR3 loop spans 13 amino acids. Trimming stripped 3 bases from V and 5 bases from J, with 10 bases between. CDR1 and CDR2 (germline): SGHNT, YENEEA. The CDR3 DNA sequence: TGTGCCAGCAGCTTGTCCGGGTCGGAGACCCAGTACTTC. Translated: CASSLSGSETQYF.

The chain combines TRBV6-1 with TRBJ2-2; D unresolved. The CDR3 loop spans 15 amino acids. Germline values: CDR1 MNHNS, CDR2 SASEGT. Trimming left V 1 base short and J 2 bases short, with 8 bases between. This chain's CDR3 is CASSEGTENTGELFF. The CDR3, as DNA: TGTGCCAGCAGTGAAGGCACAGAAAACACCGGGGAGCTGTTTTTT.

The gene calls are TRBV2 and TRBJ2-3; 8 bases align to TRBD2. Germline V gene data show CDR1 as SNHLY and CDR2 as FYNNEI. Germline trimming cut 3 bases from V and 9 bases from J; bases unmatched to any gene: 8. The CDR3 sequence is 14 residues long. The CDR3 loop reads CASSEEAGARTQYF. The CDR3 bases are TGTGCCAGCAGTGAGGAAGCGGGAGCAAGGACGCAGTATTTT.

The CDR3, as DNA: TGCGCCAGCAGCCAAGATTTAGAAGCAGGAAGCTCCTACGAGCAGTACTTC. It yields the protein CASSQDLEAGSSYEQYF. J is TRBJ2-7 and V is TRBV4-3; the D is unclear. The CDR3 covers 17 residues. Trimming took off 0 bases at V and 0 bases at J, with 15 bases between the two ends. Germline values: CDR1 LGHNA, CDR2 YSLEER.

The chain uses TRBV13 and TRBJ2-3; tentative D call: TRBD1 (6 bases). Germline CDR1 and CDR2: PRHDT and FYEKMQ (reference sequence). The CDR3 consists of 16 residues. V was shortened by 3 bases and J by 4 bases, with 17 bases between the two germline ends. CDR3 residues: CASSFEDSGTPDTQYF. CDR3 coding DNA: TGTGCCAGCAGCTTTGAAGATTCTGGGACACCAGATACGCAGTATTTT.

The chain recombines TRBV25-1 with TRBJ2-3; 8 bases are shared with TRBD2. Germline V gene sequence: CDR1 MGHDK, CDR2 SYGVNS. The J segment lost 0 bases and the V segment lost 8 bases, leaving 10 bases of the junction unmatched. This CDR3 is built from 16 residues. The CDR3, as DNA: TGTGCCAGCGGAACCAGGGCGGGAGGTAGCACAGATACGCAGTATTTT. This gives the protein CASGTRAGGSTDTQYF.

The chain joins TRBV7-8 to TRBJ2-2; possible D gene TRBD2, 6 bases. With 4 bases removed from V and 7 bases from J, the gap between germline ends came to 16 bases. The V gene's germline CDR1 is SGHVS and CDR2 FQNEAQ. The CDR3 has 15 amino acids. The CDR3 DNA reads TGTGCCAGCAGCTCAAAAGGCGGGATTAGCGGGGAGCTGTTTTTT. It yields the protein CASSSKGGISGELFF.

V usage is TRBV27 and J usage is TRBJ1-6; D remains unclear. The CDR3 totals 15 residues. Per the germline V gene, CDR1 is MNHEY and CDR2 is SMNVEV (reference sequence). Deletions cut 6 bases from V and 2 bases from J, with 11 bases between. CDR3 residues: CASSQDTAYNSPLHF. CDR3 DNA: TGTGCCAGCAGCCAAGACACGGCCTATAATTCACCCCTCCACTTT.

The rearrangement uses TRBV4-1 and TRBJ2-7; tentatively, D is TRBD2 (6 bases). The CDR3 length is 16 residues. Germline V CDR1 and CDR2: MGHRA, YSYEKL. V dropped 0 bases and J dropped 3 bases, with 15 bases sitting between them. Here the CDR3 DNA reads TGCGCCAGCAGCCAAGAAAGGGGTAGCGGAGGCTACGAGCAGTACTTC. It yields the protein CASSQERGSGGYEQYF.

This chain joins TRBV18 and TRBJ2-1, with 9 bases that match TRBD2. The CDR3 covers 15 residues. V lost 2 bases and J lost 11; bases outside the gene matches: 10. Looked up from germline, CDR1 is KGHSH and CDR2 is LQKENI. The CDR3 region is CASSPGTSSGYQQFF. The CDR3 DNA follows: TGTGCCAGCTCACCAGGGACTAGCTCGGGGTATCAGCAGTTCTTC.

A remark on this clone: The junction shows a germline mismatch at one end, possibly a read error. J is TRBJ2-7 and V is TRBV7-7, with D possibly matching TRBD1 (5 bases). CDR3 size: 13 residues. Germline V gene sequence: CDR1 SSHAT, CDR2 FNYEAQ (reference sequence). CDR3 bases: TGTGCTAGCAGCTTAGGGGCTCTGGGCGAGCAGTACTTC. It yields the protein CASSLGALGEQYF. The full variable domain, in which reference TRBV7-7 and TRBJ2-7 provide the parts outside the CDR3, is GAGVSQSPRYKVTKRGQDVTLRCDPISSHATLYWYQQALGQGPEFLTYFNYEAQPDKSGLPSDRFSAERPEGSISTLTIQRTEQRDSAMYRCASSLGALGEQYFGPGTRLTVT.

The V gene is TRBV6-1, the J gene TRBJ2-2; TRBD2 agrees at 11 bases. The ends lost 3 bases at V and 6 bases at J; junction bases unmatched: 6. Germline V CDR1 and CDR2: MNHNS, SASEGT. The CDR3 spans 16 residues. The CDR3 DNA reads as TGTGCCAGCAGTGAGGGGATAGCGGGAGGGCCCGGGGAGCTGTTTTTT. As protein: CASSEGIAGGPGELFF.